Listed below are T cell receptor beta chains from one sample, sequenced in a study of OX40 agonist ivuxolimab in advanced cancers. TCRdb's table, derived via immunoSEQ multiplex PCR, lists solely in-frame clones and lacks some. In the table there are under 50,000 clones, 65% to 85% of which are singletons. The material sequenced was CD4+ or CD8+ T cells sorted from blood, taken in a trial of the OX40 agonist ivuxolimab. The receptor set was obtained from an adult with an advanced solid tumor such as melanoma, head and neck, liver or kidney cancer. CDR3s include the opening cysteine and the closing phenylalanine or tryptophan.

v_call	j_call	cdr3_aa
TRBV28	TRBJ1-6	CASRGTQRSPLHF
TRBV29-1	TRBJ1-3	CSVGFEDRGTIYF
TRBV30	TRBJ2-5	CAWGIGLAGRRQETQYF
TRBV11-2	TRBJ2-5	CASSREQETQYF
TRBV29-1	TRBJ2-5	CSAQTRGGETQYF
TRBV11-2	TRBJ2-5	CASSATSDQETQYF
TRBV5-1	TRBJ2-3	CASRRGGGDTQYF
TRBV5-4	TRBJ2-3	CASSSEPDTQYF
TRBV10-3	TRBJ2-7	CAISEGRTSGSPDEQYF
TRBV2	TRBJ2-3	CASRRTQSTDTQYF
TRBV7-7	TRBJ2-7	CASSSTRIGEQYF
TRBV28	TRBJ2-5	CASRESGTSGMETQYF
TRBV5-1	TRBJ1-1	CASSSGTGGAETEAFF
TRBV5-1	TRBJ1-2	CASSQGKTNYGYTF
TRBV29-1	TRBJ2-3	CSVPRAGDPDTQYF
TRBV6-1	TRBJ1-1	CASMSGFDTEAFF
TRBV5-1	TRBJ1-1	CASSPGPMNTEAFF
TRBV30	TRBJ2-7	CAWSYTKLYEQYF
TRBV11-2	TRBJ1-2	CASSLGTNYGYTF
TRBV7-9	TRBJ2-3	CASSLGTGVTDTQYF
TRBV5-1	TRBJ2-1	CASRLTSGSSYNEQFF
TRBV29-1	TRBJ2-2	CSVVDSVNTGELFF
TRBV6-6	TRBJ2-6	CASSGQGTGANVLTF
TRBV6-5	TRBJ2-5	CASSLTARGETQYF
TRBV6-4	TRBJ2-3	CASSEDRGDTQYF
TRBV28	TRBJ2-6	CASRLQGSSGANVLTF
TRBV4-3	TRBJ2-7	CASSQARTGFDEQYF
TRBV5-1	TRBJ1-5	CASSFGSNQPQHF
TRBV6-1	TRBJ2-1	CASKEGGHNEQFF
TRBV6-6	TRBJ2-1	CASSYSPRLANEQFF
TRBV5-4	TRBJ2-1	CASSPGGHSSYNEQFF
TRBV6-1	TRBJ2-7	CATDGQSPYEQYF
TRBV10-3	TRBJ1-1	CAIRGQENTEAFF
TRBV4-1	TRBJ1-5	CASSQGQVNQPQHF
TRBV5-1	TRBJ2-3	CASSLATSGETDTQYF
TRBV28	NA	CATSMTGWHEQYF
TRBV27	TRBJ2-1	CATAVEGSGQGFF
TRBV6-5	TRBJ2-1	CASRGTRYNEQFF
TRBV28	TRBJ2-7	CASSLTTSRLSYEQYF
TRBV2	TRBJ2-1	CASSLRRSSYNEQFF
TRBV19	TRBJ1-1	CASSKQGRFTEAFF
TRBV2	TRBJ2-5	CASSVMGQGGETQYF
TRBV2	TRBJ1-1	CASTQQASNTEAFF
TRBV4-2	TRBJ2-3	CASSHGEGGDTQYF
TRBV2	TRBJ2-3	CASSRLAGVGDTQYF
TRBV29-1	TRBJ1-5	CSVEKGPGQPQHF
TRBV27	TRBJ1-2	CASSRTGNGYTF
TRBV6-6	TRBJ1-2	CASSYAPGGNYGYTF
TRBV27	TRBJ2-1	CASSLNQQAEQFF
TRBV5-5	TRBJ1-1	CASSLQGGTEAFF
TRBV6-9	TRBJ2-4	CASQGARENIQYF
TRBV5-4	TRBJ2-1	CASSLELELSYNEQFF
TRBV7-7	TRBJ2-3	CASSRGRGGSDTQYF
TRBV20-1	TRBJ2-7	CSALGTYEQYF
TRBV5-6	TRBJ2-1	CASSFRRYNEQFF
TRBV19	TRBJ2-7	CASSEVNYEQYF
TRBV2	TRBJ2-3	CASSASGQTDTQYF